This T cell receptor beta chain was captured by sequencing in a study of OX40 agonist ivuxolimab in advanced cancers. Overall study: The study gave patients intravenous ivuxolimab at 0.01 to 10 mg/kg every 2 weeks. Earlier anti-PD-1, anti-PD-L1 or anti-CTLA-4 therapy was permitted; over 35% had received some.

Exclusion applied to patients with autoimmune disease history or systemic immunosuppression. Clones were sequenced by immunoSEQ multiplex PCR, and TCRdb holds only the in-frame ones, with some missing. The sample records roughly 56,000 clones, more than 75% being singletons. Per germline, CDR1 SEHNR and CDR2 FQNEAQ (reference sequence). The CDR3 spans 16 residues. Trimming cost V 4 bases and J 2 bases; bases outside gene matches: 7. This TCR derives from an adult with an advanced solid tumor such as melanoma, head and neck, liver or kidney cancer. Sequencing used CD4+ or CD8+ T cells sorted from blood, obtained in a trial of the OX40 agonist ivuxolimab. J is TRBJ2-5 and V is TRBV7-9, with 10 nucleotides matching TRBD1. The CDR3 region is CASSSDRGLQQETQYF. Here the CDR3 DNA reads TGTGCCAGCAGCTCAGACAGGGGGCTTCAACAAGAGACCCAGTACTTC.